This is a list of T cell receptor beta chains from one sample in a study of CD8 T cells in ankylosing spondylitis. TCRdb analysed the 5' RACE reads with MiXCR anew, one entry per CDR3 protein. The sample includes a few hundred thousand distinct CDR3 sequences, around 21% of them seen just once. The sample taken for sequencing was blood, either unsorted or a sorted T cell fraction (not recorded which). These receptors were collected from a female donor with ankylosing spondylitis or in good health (not recorded which). The CDR3 runs from the conserved cysteine through the conserved F or W.

TRBV7-6	CASSLGSPTEAFF
TRBV5-1	CASSSRLASYQETQYF
TRBV20-1	CSATLTGLWETQYF
TRBV5-1	CASSTHSGSRNEQYF
TRBV12-3/TRBV12-4	CASSPLSGRARGADTQYF
TRBV30	CAWSVPLGYNEQFF
TRBV28	CASRGRGANESYEQYF
TRBV27	CASSANPTSGRWGDTQYF
TRBV21-1	CASSKPAVEQYF
TRBV12-3/TRBV12-4	CASTSSREFNIQYF
TRBV11-2	CASSALQGRTDGYTF
TRBV10-2	CASSESPNTGELFF
TRBV20-1	CSATSGRRVTYEQYF
TRBV12-3/TRBV12-4	CASRRGGSNQPQHF
TRBV20-1	CSARNRAGSSPLHF
TRBV12-3/TRBV12-4	CASSSPDTQYF
TRBV3-1	CASSDGTLQETQYF
TRBV20-1	CSARAGTYEQYF
TRBV7-9	CASSFNHDWNQPQHF
TRBV6-5	CASSYRLAGAVDEQFF
TRBV7-9	CASSLGVGGRNTEAFF
TRBV7-2	CASSLPRTPNEQFF
TRBV7-9	CASSSPGLAGGDEQFF